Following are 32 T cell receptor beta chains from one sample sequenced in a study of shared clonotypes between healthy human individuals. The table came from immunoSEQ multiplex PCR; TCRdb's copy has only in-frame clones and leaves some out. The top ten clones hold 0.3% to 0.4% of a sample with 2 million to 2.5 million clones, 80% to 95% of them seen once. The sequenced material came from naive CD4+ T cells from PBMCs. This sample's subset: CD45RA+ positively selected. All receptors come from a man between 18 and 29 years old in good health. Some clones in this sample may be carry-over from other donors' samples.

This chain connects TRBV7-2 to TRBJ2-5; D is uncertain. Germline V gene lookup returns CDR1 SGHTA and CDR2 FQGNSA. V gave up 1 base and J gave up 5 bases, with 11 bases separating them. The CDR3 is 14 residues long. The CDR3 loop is CASSLGSATETQYF. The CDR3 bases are TGTGCCAGCAGCTTAGGGTCGGCGACGGAGACCCAGTACTTC.

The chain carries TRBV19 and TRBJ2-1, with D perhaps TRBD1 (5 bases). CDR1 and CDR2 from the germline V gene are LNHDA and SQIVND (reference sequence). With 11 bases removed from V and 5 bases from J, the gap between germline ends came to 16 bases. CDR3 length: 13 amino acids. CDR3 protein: CASQGLNNNEQFF. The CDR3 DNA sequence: TGTGCCTCTCAGGGCCTGAACAACAATGAGCAGTTCTTC.

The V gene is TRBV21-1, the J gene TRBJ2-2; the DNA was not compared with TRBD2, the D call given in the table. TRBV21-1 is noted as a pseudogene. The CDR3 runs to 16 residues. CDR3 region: CASSKLQREGPGELFF. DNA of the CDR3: TGTGCCAGCAGCAAATTGCAGCGGGAGGGCCCCGGGGAGCTGTTTTTT.

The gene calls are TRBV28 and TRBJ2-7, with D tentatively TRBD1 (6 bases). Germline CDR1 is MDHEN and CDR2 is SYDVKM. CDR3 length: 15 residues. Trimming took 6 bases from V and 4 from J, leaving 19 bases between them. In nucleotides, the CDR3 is TGTGCCAGCAGCTTACCCTTTACAGGGAGTTACGAGCAGTACTTC. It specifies CASSLPFTGSYEQYF. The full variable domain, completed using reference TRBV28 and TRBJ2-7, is DVKVTQSSRYLVKRTGEKVFLECVQDMDHENMFWYRQDPGLGLRLIYFSYDVKMKEKGDIPEGYSVSREKKERFSLILESASTNQTSMYLCASSLPFTGSYEQYFGPGTRLTVT.

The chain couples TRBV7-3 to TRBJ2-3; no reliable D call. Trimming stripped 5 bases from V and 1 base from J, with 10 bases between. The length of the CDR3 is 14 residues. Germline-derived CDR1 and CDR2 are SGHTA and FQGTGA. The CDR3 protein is CASSPRGRTDTQYF. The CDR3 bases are TGTGCCAGCAGCCCCCGCGGCCGCACAGATACGCAGTATTTT.

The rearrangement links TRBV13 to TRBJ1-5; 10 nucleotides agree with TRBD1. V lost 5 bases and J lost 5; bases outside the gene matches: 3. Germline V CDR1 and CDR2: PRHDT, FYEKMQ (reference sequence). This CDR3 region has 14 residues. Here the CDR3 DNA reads TGTGCCAGCAGCCAAGACAGGGGGCATCAGCCCCAGCATTTT. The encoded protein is CASSQDRGHQPQHF.

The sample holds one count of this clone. The CDR3 loop reads CASSVDGTLTNTGELFF. CDR3 sequence (DNA): TGTGCCAGCAGCGTAGACGGGACTTTAACTAACACCGGGGAGCTGTTTTTT. The rearrangement uses TRBV9 and TRBJ2-2; D might be TRBD2 (6 bases). Trimming took 0 bases from V and 2 from J, leaving 14 bases between them. Per germline, CDR1 SGDLS and CDR2 YYNGEE. This CDR3 has 17 amino acids.

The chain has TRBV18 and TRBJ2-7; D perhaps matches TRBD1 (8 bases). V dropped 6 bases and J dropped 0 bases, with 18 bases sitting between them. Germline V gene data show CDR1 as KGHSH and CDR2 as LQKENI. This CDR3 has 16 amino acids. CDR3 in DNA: TGTGCCAGCTCGCAGACGGGGGGACAGGCCTCCTACGAGCAGTACTTC. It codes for CASSQTGGQASYEQYF.

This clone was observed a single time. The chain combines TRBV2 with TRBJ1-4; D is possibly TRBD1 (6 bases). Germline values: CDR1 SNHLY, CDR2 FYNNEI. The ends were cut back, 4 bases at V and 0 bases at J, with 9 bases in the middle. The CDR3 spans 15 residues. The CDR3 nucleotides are TGTGCCAGCAGTGGGACAGCAGCAACTAATGAAAAACTGTTTTTT. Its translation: CASSGTAATNEKLFF.

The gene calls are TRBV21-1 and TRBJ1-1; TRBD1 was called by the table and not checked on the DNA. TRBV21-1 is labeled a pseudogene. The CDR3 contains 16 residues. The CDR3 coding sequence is TGTGCCAGCAGCAAAGCGGGCTCCCCAGCGAACACTGAAGCTTTCTTT. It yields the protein CASSKAGSPANTEAFF.

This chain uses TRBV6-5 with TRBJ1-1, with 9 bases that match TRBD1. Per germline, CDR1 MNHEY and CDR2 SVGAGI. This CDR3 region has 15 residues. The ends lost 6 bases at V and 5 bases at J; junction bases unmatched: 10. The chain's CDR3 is CASRKPGQGRTEAFF. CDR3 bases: TGTGCCAGCAGAAAACCGGGACAGGGAAGAACTGAAGCTTTCTTT.

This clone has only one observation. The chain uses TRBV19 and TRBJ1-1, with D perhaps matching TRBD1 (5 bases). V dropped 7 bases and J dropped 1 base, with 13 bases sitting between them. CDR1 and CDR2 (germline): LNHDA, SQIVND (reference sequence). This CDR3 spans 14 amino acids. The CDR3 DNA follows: TGTGCCAGTACCCCCCGACAGAAGAACACTGAAGCTTTCTTT. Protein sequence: CASTPRQKNTEAFF.

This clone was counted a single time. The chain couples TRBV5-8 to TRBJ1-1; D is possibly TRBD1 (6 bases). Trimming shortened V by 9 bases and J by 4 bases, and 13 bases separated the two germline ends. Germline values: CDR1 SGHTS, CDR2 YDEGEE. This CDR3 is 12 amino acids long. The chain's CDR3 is CANMKGGTEAFF. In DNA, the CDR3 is TGTGCCAATATGAAAGGGGGCACTGAAGCTTTCTTT.

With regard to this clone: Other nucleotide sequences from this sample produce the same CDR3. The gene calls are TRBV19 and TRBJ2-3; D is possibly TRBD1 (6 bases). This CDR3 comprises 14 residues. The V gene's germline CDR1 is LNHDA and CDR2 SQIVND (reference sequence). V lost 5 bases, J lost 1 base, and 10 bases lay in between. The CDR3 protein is CASSLAGGTDTQYF. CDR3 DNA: TGTGCCAGTAGTCTTGCAGGGGGCACAGATACGCAGTATTTT.

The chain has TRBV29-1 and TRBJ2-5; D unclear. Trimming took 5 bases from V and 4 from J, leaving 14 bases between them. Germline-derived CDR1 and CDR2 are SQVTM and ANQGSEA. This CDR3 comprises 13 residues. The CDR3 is CSVKSQLLETQYF. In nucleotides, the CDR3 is TGCAGCGTTAAATCTCAGCTACTAGAGACCCAGTACTTC.

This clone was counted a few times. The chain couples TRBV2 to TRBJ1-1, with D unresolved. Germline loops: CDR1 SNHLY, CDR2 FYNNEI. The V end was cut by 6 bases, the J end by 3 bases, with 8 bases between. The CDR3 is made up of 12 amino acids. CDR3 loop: CASRSDHTEAFF. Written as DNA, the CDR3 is TGTGCCAGCAGATCGGACCACACTGAAGCTTTCTTT.

CDR3 sequence (DNA): TGTGCCAGCATGTACGACCGGGTTCCAGATACGCAGTATTTT. Translated: CASMYDRVPDTQYF. The rearrangement uses TRBV6-1 and TRBJ2-3, with D unclear. Germline lookup yields CDR1 MNHNS and CDR2 SASEGT. Trimming shortened V by 7 bases and J by 4 bases, and 15 bases separated the two germline ends. The CDR3 spans 14 residues.

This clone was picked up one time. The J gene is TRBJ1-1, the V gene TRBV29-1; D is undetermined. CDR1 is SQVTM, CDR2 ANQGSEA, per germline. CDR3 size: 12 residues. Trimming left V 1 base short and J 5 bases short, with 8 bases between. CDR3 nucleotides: TGCAGCGTTGAAGGCCTTGGAACTGAAGCTTTCTTT. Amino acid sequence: CSVEGLGTEAFF.

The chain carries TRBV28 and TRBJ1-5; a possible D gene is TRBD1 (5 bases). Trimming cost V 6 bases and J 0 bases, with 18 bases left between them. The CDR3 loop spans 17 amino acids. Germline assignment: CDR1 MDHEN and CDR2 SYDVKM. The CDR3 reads CASRGVTGSYSNQPQHF. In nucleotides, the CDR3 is TGTGCCAGCAGAGGGGTCACTGGGTCCTATAGCAATCAGCCCCAGCATTTT.

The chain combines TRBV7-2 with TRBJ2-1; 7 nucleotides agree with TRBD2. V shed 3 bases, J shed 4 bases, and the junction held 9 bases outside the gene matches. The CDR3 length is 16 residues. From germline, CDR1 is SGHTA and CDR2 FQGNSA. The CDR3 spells CASSFSGLADYNEQFF. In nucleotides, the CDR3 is TGTGCCAGCAGCTTTTCAGGTCTAGCGGATTACAATGAGCAGTTCTTC.

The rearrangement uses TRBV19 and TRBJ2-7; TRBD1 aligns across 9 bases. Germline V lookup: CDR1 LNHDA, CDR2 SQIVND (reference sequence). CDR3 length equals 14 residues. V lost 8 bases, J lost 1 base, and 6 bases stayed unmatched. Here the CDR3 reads CASARGTGSYEQYF. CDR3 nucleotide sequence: TGTGCCAGTGCACGTGGGACAGGGTCCTACGAGCAGTACTTC. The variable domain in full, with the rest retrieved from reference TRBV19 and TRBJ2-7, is DGGITQSPKYLFRKEGQNVTLSCEQNLNHDAMYWYRQDPGQGLRLIYYSQIVNDFQKGDIAEGYSVSREKKESFPLTVTSAQKNPTAFYLCASARGTGSYEQYFGPGTRLTVT.

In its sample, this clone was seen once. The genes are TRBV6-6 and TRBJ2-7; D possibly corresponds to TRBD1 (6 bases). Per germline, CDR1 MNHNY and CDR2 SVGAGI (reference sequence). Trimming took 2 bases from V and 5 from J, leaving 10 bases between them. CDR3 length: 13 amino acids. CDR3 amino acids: CASSYQGLNEQYF. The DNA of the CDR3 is TGTGCCAGCAGTTACCAGGGGCTCAACGAGCAGTACTTC.

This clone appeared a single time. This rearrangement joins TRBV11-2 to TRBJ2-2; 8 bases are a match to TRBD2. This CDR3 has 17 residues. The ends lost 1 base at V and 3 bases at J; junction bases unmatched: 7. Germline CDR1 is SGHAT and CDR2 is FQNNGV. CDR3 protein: CASSLVGLAGDTGELFF. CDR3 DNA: TGTGCCAGCAGCTTAGTGGGGCTAGCGGGCGACACCGGGGAGCTGTTTTTT.

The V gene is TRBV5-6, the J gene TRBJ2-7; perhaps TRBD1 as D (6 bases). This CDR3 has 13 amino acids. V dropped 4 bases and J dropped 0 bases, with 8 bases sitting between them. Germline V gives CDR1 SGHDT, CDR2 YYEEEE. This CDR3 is CASSRDISYEQYF. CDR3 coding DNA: TGTGCCAGCAGCCGGGACATCTCCTACGAGCAGTACTTC. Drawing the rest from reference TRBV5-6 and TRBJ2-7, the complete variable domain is DAGVTQSPTHLIKTRGQQVTLRCSPKSGHDTVSWYQQALGQGPQFIFQYYEEEERQRGNFPDRFSGHQFPNYSSELNVNALLLGDSALYLCASSRDISYEQYFGPGTRLTVT.

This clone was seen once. CDR3 region: CASSPILAGEDEQFF. The CDR3, as DNA: TGTGCCAGCAGCCCAATCCTAGCGGGAGAAGATGAGCAGTTCTTC. The genes are TRBV7-9 and TRBJ2-1, with TRBD2 matching over 10 bases. Trimming at V came to 5 bases and at J to 8 bases, leaving 9 bases not matched to a gene. This CDR3 has 15 amino acids. The germline V gene encodes CDR1 SEHNR and CDR2 FQNEAQ (reference sequence).

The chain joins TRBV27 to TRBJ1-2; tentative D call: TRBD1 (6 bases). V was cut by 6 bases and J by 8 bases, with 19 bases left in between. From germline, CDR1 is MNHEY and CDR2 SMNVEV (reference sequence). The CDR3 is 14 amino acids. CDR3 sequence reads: CASRTGRGAHGYTF. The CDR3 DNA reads TGTGCCAGCAGAACCGGCCGGGGGGCGCACGGCTACACCTTC.

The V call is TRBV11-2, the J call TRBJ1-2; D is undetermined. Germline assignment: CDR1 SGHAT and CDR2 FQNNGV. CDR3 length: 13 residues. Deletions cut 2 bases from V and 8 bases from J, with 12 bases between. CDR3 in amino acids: CASSLNPEQGYTF. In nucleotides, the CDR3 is TGTGCCAGCAGCTTAAACCCCGAGCAGGGCTACACCTTC.

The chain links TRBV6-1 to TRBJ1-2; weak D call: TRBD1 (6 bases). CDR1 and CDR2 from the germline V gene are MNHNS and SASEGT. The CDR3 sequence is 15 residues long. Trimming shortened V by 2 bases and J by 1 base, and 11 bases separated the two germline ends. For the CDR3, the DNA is TGTGCCAGCAGTGAATGGGGGCTGAGTAACTATGGCTACACCTTC. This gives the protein CASSEWGLSNYGYTF.

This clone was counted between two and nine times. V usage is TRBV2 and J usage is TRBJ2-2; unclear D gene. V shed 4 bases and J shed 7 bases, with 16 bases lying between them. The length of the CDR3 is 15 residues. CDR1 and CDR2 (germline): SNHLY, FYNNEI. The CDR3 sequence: CASSAGPLMGGELFF. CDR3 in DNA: TGTGCCAGCAGTGCCGGGCCGTTGATGGGCGGGGAGCTGTTTTTT. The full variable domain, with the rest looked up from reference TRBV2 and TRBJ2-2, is EPEVTQTPSHQVTQMGQEVILRCVPISNHLYFYWYRQILGQKVEFLVSFYNNEISEKSEIFDDQFSVERPDGSNFTLKIRSTKLEDSAMYFCASSAGPLMGGELFFGEGSRLTVL.

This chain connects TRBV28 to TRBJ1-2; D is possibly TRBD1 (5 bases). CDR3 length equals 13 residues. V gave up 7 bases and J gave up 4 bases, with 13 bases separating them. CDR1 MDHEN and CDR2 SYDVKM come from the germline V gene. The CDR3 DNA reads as TGTGCCAGCACCCTTGGGGCTGGCTATGGCTACACCTTC. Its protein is CASTLGAGYGYTF.

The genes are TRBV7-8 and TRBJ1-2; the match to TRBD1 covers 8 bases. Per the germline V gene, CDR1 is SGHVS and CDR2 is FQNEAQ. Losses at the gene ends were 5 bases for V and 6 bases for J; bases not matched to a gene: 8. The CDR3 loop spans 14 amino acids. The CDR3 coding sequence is TGTGCCAGCAGCCACGGGACAGGAAGGGATGGCTACACCTTC. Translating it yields CASSHGTGRDGYTF.

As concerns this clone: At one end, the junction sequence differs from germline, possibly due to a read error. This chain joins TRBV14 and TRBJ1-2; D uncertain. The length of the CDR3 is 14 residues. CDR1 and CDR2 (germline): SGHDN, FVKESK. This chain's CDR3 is CASTQGGVNYGYTF. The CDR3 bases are TGTGCCAGCACCCAAGGCGGGGTAAACTATGGCTACACCTTC.